A selection of T cell receptor beta chains follows, all from one sample in a study of blood T cell repertoires in COVID-19. Some clones are missing from TCRdb's copy, which holds only in-frame ones; the method was immunoSEQ multiplex PCR. The sample lists 190,000 or so clones, roughly 92% occurring once. Sequencing used peripheral blood. The source is a man aged 25 to 40 with COVID-19, enrolled during active disease. The CDR3 runs from the conserved cysteine through the conserved F or W. Fields, in order: V gene, clone size, D gene, J gene, CDR3 DNA, CDR3 protein. A D gene is named only where the DNA matches it firmly. Where a row states a size, it is once, few, many or the class of an expanded clone; other rows omit it.

v_gene: TRBV30; abundance: .; d_gene: TRBD1; j_gene: TRBJ1-3; CDR3nt: TGTGCCTGGAGTGTACACGGGACAGGAATAAACACCATATATTTT; CDR3aa: CAWSVHGTGINTIYF
v_gene: TRBV14; abundance: .; d_gene: .; j_gene: TRBJ1-2; CDR3nt: TGTGCCAGCAGCCAAGGCCCCCCCGGACAGTTCTATGGCTACACCTTC; CDR3aa: CASSQGPPGQFYGYTF
v_gene: TRBV29-1; abundance: .; d_gene: .; j_gene: TRBJ2-3; CDR3nt: TGCAGCGTTGCTAGGGGTGTTACAGATACGCAGTATTTT; CDR3aa: CSVARGVTDTQYF
v_gene: TRBV5-6; abundance: .; d_gene: TRBD2; j_gene: TRBJ2-3; CDR3nt: TGTGCCAGCAGCTTTAGCGGGGGGATCACAGATACGCAGTATTTT; CDR3aa: CASSFSGGITDTQYF
v_gene: TRBV5-1; abundance: once; d_gene: TRBD1; j_gene: TRBJ1-2; CDR3nt: TGCGCCAGCAGCTCGCCGGGACAGGGGTCTGGCTACACCTTC; CDR3aa: CASSSPGQGSGYTF
v_gene: TRBV19; abundance: .; d_gene: .; j_gene: TRBJ1-5; CDR3nt: TGTGCCAGTAATCCGGTGAATCAGCCCCAGCATTTT; CDR3aa: CASNPVNQPQHF
v_gene: TRBV4-1; abundance: .; d_gene: TRBD2; j_gene: TRBJ2-2; CDR3nt: TGCGCCAGCAGCTACGGGGGGAGTAACACCGGGGAGCTGTTTTTT; CDR3aa: CASSYGGSNTGELFF
v_gene: TRBV5-5; abundance: .; d_gene: TRBD1; j_gene: TRBJ1-2; CDR3nt: TGTGCCAGCAGCAGCCGGGACAGGGCTGGCTACACCTTC; CDR3aa: CASSSRDRAGYTF
v_gene: TRBV9; abundance: .; d_gene: TRBD2; j_gene: TRBJ2-3; CDR3nt: TGTGCCAGCAGCGTAGCTACTGGTAGCGGGGATACGCAGTATTTT; CDR3aa: CASSVATGSGDTQYF
v_gene: TRBV7-9; abundance: .; d_gene: TRBD1; j_gene: TRBJ1-2; CDR3nt: TGTGCCAGCAGCCCCGGACAGGGAGGGCCCACGGATGGCTACACCTTC; CDR3aa: CASSPGQGGPTDGYTF
v_gene: TRBV19; abundance: .; d_gene: TRBD2; j_gene: TRBJ2-1; CDR3nt: TGTGCCAGTAGTTCGCCTAGCGGGGGGGCCTACAATGAGCAGTTCTTC; CDR3aa: CASSSPSGGAYNEQFF
v_gene: TRBV25-1; abundance: .; d_gene: .; j_gene: TRBJ1-2; CDR3nt: TGTGCCAGCAGACAGGATGATAACTATGGCTACACCTTC; CDR3aa: CASRQDDNYGYTF
v_gene: TRBV19; abundance: .; d_gene: TRBD2; j_gene: TRBJ2-7; CDR3nt: TGTGCCAGTAGTCCCTGGACTAGCGGGCCCCTCGAGCAGTACTTC; CDR3aa: CASSPWTSGPLEQYF
v_gene: TRBV10-1; abundance: .; d_gene: .; j_gene: TRBJ1-2; CDR3nt: TGCGCCAGCAGTGAGGGCCTCAGTACTGGCTACACCTTC; CDR3aa: CASSEGLSTGYTF
v_gene: TRBV6-5; abundance: .; d_gene: .; j_gene: TRBJ1-1; CDR3nt: TGTGCCAGCAGTTTTTTTTACAGGAACACTGAAGCTTTCTTT; CDR3aa: CASSFFYRNTEAFF
v_gene: TRBV6-6; abundance: once; d_gene: .; j_gene: TRBJ1-1; CDR3nt: TGTGCCAGCAGTTACGCGGGGAACACTGAAGCTTTCTTT; CDR3aa: CASSYAGNTEAFF
v_gene: TRBV10-1; abundance: .; d_gene: TRBD1; j_gene: TRBJ2-5; CDR3nt: TGCGCCAGCAGTGATTACAGGGGGCTGGAGACCCAGTACTTC; CDR3aa: CASSDYRGLETQYF
v_gene: TRBV3-1/TRBV3-2; abundance: .; d_gene: .; j_gene: TRBJ1-2; CDR3nt: TGTGCCAGCAGCCGAGAACAGTATGGCTACACCTTC; CDR3aa: CASSREQYGYTF
v_gene: TRBV27; abundance: .; d_gene: TRBD1; j_gene: TRBJ2-7; CDR3nt: TGTGCCAGCAGTGGGGGACAGGGGGTCACCTACGAGCAGTACTTC; CDR3aa: CASSGGQGVTYEQYF